The 5 T cell receptor beta chains presented below share a single source sample, sequenced in a study of blood T cell repertoires in COVID-19 (dated by TCRdb to about 2020). Library preparation was by the immunoSEQ multiplex PCR assay. Entries here come from immuneACCESS through TCRdb and include only in-frame sequences with V and J called. Some clones fail to appear in such tables; in the studies checked, an unresolved V gene covers under half of the shortfall, and the cause of the remainder is unknown. The table for this sample lists 120,000 or so clones; approximately 68% of them were counted only once. The ten most abundant clones make up about 2.2% of the sample. The specimen was peripheral blood. These receptors came from a woman in her seventies with acute or convalescent COVID-19.

This chain connects TRBV12-5 to TRBJ1-5; the match to TRBD1 covers 8 bases. The CDR3 consists of 13 residues. Trimming took 7 bases from V and 10 from J; bases not matched to a gene: 9. CDR1 is LGHNT and CDR2 is FRNRAP in the germline V gene. CDR3: CASDPGQGRPQHF. The CDR3 DNA reads as TGTGCTAGTGACCCCGGACAGGGACGACCCCAGCATTTT. The full variable domain, rest sourced from reference TRBV12-5 and TRBJ1-5, is DARVTQTPRHKVTEMGQEVTMRCQPILGHNTVFWYRQTMMQGLELLAYFRNRAPLDDSGMPKDRFSAEMPDATLATLKIQPSEPRDSAVYFCASDPGQGRPQHFGDGTRLSIL.

The CDR3 spells CASSLSANEKLFF. In DNA, the CDR3 is TGTGCCAGCAGCTTGTCCGCTAATGAAAAACTGTTTTTT. The rearrangement links TRBV5-4 to TRBJ1-4; D not resolved. The CDR3 runs 13 residues. Germline CDR1 SGHNT, CDR2 YYREEE (reference sequence). Between the trimmed V and J ends, which lost 1 base and 3 bases, there was a span of 4 bases.

The rearrangement uses TRBV2 and TRBJ1-5; 7 bases map to TRBD1. CDR3 length equals 16 residues. Germline CDR1 reads SNHLY; CDR2 reads FYNNEI. DNA of the CDR3: TGTGCTACCAAGAGGGGGCGATTCGATAGCAATCAGCCCCAGCATTTT. This sequence encodes CATKRGRFDSNQPQHF.

This clone was seen more than once but under ten times. This sequence joins TRBV6-2 or TRBV6-3 and TRBJ2-1; 8 nucleotides match TRBD1. The V gene end was trimmed by 6 bases and the J gene end by 5 bases; junction bases not matched to a gene: 12. CDR1 MNHEY and CDR2 SVGEGT come from the germline V gene. The CDR3 runs 16 residues. The CDR3 DNA sequence: TGTGCCAGCAGCACCCTCCAGGGGGCGCTGGACAATGAGCAGTTCTTC. Translation gives CASSTLQGALDNEQFF.

This clone is classed as medium-sized. This chain uses TRBV4-1 with TRBJ1-2; 7 nucleotides match TRBD1. CDR1 MGHRA and CDR2 YSYEKL come from the germline V gene. The V gene end was trimmed by 3 bases and the J gene end by 5 bases; junction bases not matched to a gene: 12. This CDR3 has 16 residues. This CDR3 is CASSQGLTDRTYGYTF. The CDR3 DNA follows: TGCGCCAGCAGCCAGGGCCTAACGGACAGGACGTATGGCTACACCTTC.